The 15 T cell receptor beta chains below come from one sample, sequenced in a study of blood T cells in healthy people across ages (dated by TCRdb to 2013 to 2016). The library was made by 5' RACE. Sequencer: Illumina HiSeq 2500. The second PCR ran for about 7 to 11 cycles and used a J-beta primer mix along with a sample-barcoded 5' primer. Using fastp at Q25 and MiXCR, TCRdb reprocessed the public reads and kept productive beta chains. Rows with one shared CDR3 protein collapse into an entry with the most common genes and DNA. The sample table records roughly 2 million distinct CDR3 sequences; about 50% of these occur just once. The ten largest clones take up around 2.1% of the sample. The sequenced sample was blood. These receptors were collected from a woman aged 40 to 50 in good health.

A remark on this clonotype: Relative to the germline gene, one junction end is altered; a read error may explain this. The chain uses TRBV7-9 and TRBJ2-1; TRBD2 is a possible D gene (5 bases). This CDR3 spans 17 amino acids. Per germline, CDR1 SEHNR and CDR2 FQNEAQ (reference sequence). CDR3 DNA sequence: TGTGCCAGCAGCTCCTCGCTGACTACGAGCTCCTACAATGGGCAGTTCTTC. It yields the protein CASSSSLTTSSYNGQFF.

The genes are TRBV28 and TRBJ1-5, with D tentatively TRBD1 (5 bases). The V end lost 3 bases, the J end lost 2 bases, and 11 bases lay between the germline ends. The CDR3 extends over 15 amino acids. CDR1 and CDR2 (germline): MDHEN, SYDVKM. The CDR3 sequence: CASSFGGEGNQPQHF. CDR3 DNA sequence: TGTGCCAGCAGTTTTGGGGGTGAGGGCAATCAGCCCCAGCATTTT.

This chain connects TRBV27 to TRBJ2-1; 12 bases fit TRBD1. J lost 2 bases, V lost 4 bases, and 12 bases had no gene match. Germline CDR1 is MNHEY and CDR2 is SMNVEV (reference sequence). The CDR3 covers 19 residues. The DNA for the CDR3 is TGTGCCAGCAGTTCATCGGGGACAGGGGGCGCAGAAGCCTACAATGAGCAGTTCTTC. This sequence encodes CASSSSGTGGAEAYNEQFF.

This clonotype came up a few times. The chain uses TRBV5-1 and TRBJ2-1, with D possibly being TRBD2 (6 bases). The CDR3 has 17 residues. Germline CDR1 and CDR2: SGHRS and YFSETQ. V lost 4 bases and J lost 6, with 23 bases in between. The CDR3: CASSPSAGRGGGNEQFF. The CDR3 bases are TGCGCCAGCAGCCCATCGGCGGGACGAGGTGGGGGCAATGAGCAGTTCTTC.

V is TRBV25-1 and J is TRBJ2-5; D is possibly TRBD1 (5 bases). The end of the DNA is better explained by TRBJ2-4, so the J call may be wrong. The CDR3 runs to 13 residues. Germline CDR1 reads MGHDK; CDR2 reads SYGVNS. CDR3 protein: CATGFRTRDIQYF. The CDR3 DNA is TGTGCCACGGGTTTCAGGACAAGGGACATTCAGTACTTC.

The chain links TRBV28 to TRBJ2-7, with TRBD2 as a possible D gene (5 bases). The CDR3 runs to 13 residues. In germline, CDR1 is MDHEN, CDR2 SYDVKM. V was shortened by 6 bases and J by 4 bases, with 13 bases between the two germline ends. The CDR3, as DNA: TGTGCCAGCAGCTCACTAGAATGGTACGAGCAGTACTTC. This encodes CASSSLEWYEQYF. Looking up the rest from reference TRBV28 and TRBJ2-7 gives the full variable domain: DVKVTQSSRYLVKRTGEKVFLECVQDMDHENMFWYRQDPGLGLRLIYFSYDVKMKEKGDIPEGYSVSREKKERFSLILESASTNQTSMYLCASSSLEWYEQYFGPGTRLTVT.

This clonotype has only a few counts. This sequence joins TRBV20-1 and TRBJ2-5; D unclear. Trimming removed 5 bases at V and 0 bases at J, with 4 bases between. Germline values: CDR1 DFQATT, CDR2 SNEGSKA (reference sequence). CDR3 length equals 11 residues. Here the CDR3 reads CSAPYQETQYF. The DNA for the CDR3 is TGCAGTGCTCCGTACCAAGAGACCCAGTACTTC.

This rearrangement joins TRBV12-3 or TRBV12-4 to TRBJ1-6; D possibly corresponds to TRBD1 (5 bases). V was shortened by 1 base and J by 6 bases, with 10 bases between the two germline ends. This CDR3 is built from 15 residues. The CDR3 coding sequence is TGTGCCAGCAGTTTAGGGGGGTCCACTAATTCACCCCTCCACTTT. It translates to CASSLGGSTNSPLHF.

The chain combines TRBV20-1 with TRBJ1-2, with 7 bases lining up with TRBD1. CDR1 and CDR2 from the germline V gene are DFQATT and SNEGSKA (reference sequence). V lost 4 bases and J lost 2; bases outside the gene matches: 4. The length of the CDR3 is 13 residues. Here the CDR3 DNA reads TGCAGTGCTATTCCGGGACAGAACTATGGCTACACCTTC. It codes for CSAIPGQNYGYTF.

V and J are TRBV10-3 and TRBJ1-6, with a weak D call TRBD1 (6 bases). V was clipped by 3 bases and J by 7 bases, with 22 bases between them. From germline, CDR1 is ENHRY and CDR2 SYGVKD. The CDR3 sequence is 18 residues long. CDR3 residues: CAISDRLTGTSLNSPLHF. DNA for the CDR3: TGTGCCATCAGTGACCGACTGACAGGTACCTCTCTCAATTCACCCCTCCACTTT.

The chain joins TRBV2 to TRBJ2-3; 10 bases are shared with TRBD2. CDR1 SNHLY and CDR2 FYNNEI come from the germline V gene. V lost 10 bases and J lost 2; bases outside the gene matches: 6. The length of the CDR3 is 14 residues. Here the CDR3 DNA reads TGTGCCATCGAGCGGGGGGGGGACACAGATACGCAGTATTTT. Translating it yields CAIERGGDTDTQYF.

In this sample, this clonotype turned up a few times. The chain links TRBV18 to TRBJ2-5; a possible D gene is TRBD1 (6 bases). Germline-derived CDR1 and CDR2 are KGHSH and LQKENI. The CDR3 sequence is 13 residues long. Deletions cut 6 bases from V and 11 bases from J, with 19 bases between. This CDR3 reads CASSPASGAVQYF. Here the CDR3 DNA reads TGTGCCAGCTCGCCGGCTTCAGGGGCCGTGCAGTACTTC.

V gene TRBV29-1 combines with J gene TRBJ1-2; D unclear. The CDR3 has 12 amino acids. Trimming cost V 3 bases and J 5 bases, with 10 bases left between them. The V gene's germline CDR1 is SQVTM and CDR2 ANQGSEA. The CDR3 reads CSVDPKEYGYTF. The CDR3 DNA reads TGCAGCGTTGACCCCAAGGAATATGGCTACACCTTC.

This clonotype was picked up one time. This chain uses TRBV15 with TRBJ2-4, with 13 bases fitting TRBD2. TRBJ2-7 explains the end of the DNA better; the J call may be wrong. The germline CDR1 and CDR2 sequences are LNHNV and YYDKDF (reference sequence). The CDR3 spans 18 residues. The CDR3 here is CATSRSQTAGLAGYEQYF. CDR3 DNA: TGTGCCACCAGCAGATCCCAAACGGCGGGACTAGCGGGGTACGAGCAGTACTTC.

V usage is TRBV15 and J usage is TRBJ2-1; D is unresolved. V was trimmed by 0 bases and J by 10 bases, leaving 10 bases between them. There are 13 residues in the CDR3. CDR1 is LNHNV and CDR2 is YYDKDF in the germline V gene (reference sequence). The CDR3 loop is CATSRDPGGEQFF. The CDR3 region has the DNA TGTGCCACCAGCAGAGATCCCGGTGGGGAGCAGTTCTTC.